These T cell receptor beta chains were read from a single sample in a study of neurological immune-mediated disorders. TCRdb re-called the 5' RACE reads with MiXCR, one entry per CDR3 protein. The sample holds roughly 45,000 distinct CDR3 sequences, approximately 2.8% seen once. The specimen sequenced was PBMCs. These TCRs come from a woman in her forties or fifties with multiple sclerosis. Each CDR3 is given with its conserved first and last residue. D genes are given only for firm matches. The size field reads how often the clone was seen (once, few, many) or a class if it is expanded.

J gene: TRBJ2-1; V gene: TRBV7-2; clone size: many; D gene: .; CDR3 DNA: TGTGCCAGCAGCTTGGTAGCGGCCTCCTACAATGAGCAGTTCTTC; CDR3 protein: CASSLVAASYNEQFF
J gene: TRBJ1-1; V gene: TRBV6-1; clone size: many; D gene: TRBD1; CDR3 DNA: TGTGCCAGCAGTGCGCACAGGGGGAACACTGAAGCTTTCTTT; CDR3 protein: CASSAHRGNTEAFF
J gene: TRBJ2-2; V gene: TRBV9; clone size: many; D gene: TRBD2; CDR3 DNA: TGTGCCAGCAGCGGGGGGGAGGGGACCGCCGGAAAAACCGGGGAGCTGTTTTTT; CDR3 protein: CASSGGEGTAGKTGELFF
J gene: TRBJ2-7; V gene: TRBV6-6; clone size: many; D gene: .; CDR3 DNA: TGTGCCAGCAGTTACCCTCCCTTTGTTGCGGCAGCTCTGGGGGAGCAGTACTTC; CDR3 protein: CASSYPPFVAAALGEQYF
J gene: TRBJ1-6; V gene: TRBV6-5; clone size: many; D gene: .; CDR3 DNA: TGTGCCAGCGGACCTTCAGGGGTGGGTTCACCCCTCCACTTT; CDR3 protein: CASGPSGVGSPLHF
J gene: TRBJ2-3; V gene: TRBV20-1; clone size: many; D gene: TRBD2; CDR3 DNA: TGCAGTGCTAGAGGAAGGCGGGGGACCCGCACAGATACGCAGTATTTT; CDR3 protein: CSARGRRGTRTDTQYF
J gene: TRBJ1-5; V gene: TRBV30; clone size: many; D gene: .; CDR3 DNA: TGTGCCGGAGGGGCAGGTGGGGGCAATCAGCCCCAGCATTTT; CDR3 protein: CAGGAGGGNQPQHF
J gene: TRBJ2-2; V gene: TRBV24-1; clone size: many; D gene: .; CDR3 DNA: TGTGCCACCAGTGGGGGGTCATCCGGGGAGCTGTTTTTT; CDR3 protein: CATSGGSSGELFF
J gene: TRBJ2-5; V gene: TRBV7-2; clone size: many; D gene: .; CDR3 DNA: TGTGCCAGCAGCTTTGGGGGGCTGGAGACCCAGTACTTC; CDR3 protein: CASSFGGLETQYF
J gene: TRBJ2-1; V gene: TRBV28; clone size: many; D gene: TRBD1; CDR3 DNA: TGTGCCAGCAGTTCCCCGGGGACAGGGAGTTGGAATGAGCAGTTCTTC; CDR3 protein: CASSSPGTGSWNEQFF
J gene: TRBJ2-5; V gene: TRBV10-2; clone size: many; D gene: .; CDR3 DNA: TGCGCCAGCAGGGAGGTCGAGGAGACCCAGTACTTC; CDR3 protein: CASREVEETQYF
J gene: TRBJ2-3; V gene: TRBV20-1; clone size: many; D gene: .; CDR3 DNA: TGCAGTGCCGGCACAGATACGCAGTATTTT; CDR3 protein: CSAGTDTQYF
J gene: TRBJ2-5; V gene: TRBV12-3/TRBV12-4; clone size: many; D gene: .; CDR3 DNA: TGTGCCAGCAAATCCGGGTCCCAAGAGACCCAGTACTTC; CDR3 protein: CASKSGSQETQYF
J gene: TRBJ1-5; V gene: TRBV10-3; clone size: many; D gene: TRBD1; CDR3 DNA: TGTGCCATCAGTGAGTCGAGAAGGGGGCCCCCGGGCAATCAGCCCCAGCATTTT; CDR3 protein: CAISESRRGPPGNQPQHF
J gene: TRBJ1-2; V gene: TRBV5-5; clone size: many; D gene: .; CDR3 DNA: TGTGCCAGCAGCTTGGACCAGGGGACCTATGGCTACACCTTC; CDR3 protein: CASSLDQGTYGYTF